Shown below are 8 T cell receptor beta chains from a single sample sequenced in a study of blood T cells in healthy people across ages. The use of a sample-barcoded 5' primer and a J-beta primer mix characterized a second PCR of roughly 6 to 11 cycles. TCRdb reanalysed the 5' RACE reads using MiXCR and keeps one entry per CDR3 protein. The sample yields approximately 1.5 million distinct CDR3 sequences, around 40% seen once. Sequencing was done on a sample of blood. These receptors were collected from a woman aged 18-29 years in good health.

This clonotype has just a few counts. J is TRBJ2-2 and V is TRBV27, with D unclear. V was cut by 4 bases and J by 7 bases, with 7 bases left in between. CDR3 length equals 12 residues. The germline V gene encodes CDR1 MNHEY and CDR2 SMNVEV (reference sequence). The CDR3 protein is CASSSLLGELFF. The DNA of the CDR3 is TGTGCCAGCAGTTCACTTCTCGGGGAGCTGTTTTTT.

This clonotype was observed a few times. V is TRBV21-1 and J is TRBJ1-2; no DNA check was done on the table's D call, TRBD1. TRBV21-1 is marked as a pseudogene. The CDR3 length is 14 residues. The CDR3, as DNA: TGTGCCAGCAGACACAGGGGAACCTACTATGGCTACACCTTC. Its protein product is CASRHRGTYYGYTF.

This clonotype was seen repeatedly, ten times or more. The CDR3 reads CASSQAPNEQYF. The CDR3 DNA reads TGCGCCAGCAGCCAGGCCCCGAACGAGCAGTACTTC. The chain has TRBV4-3 and TRBJ2-7; no definite D call. The CDR3 loop spans 12 amino acids. V lost 3 bases to trimming and J lost 5 bases, with 8 bases between them. In germline, CDR1 is LGHNA, CDR2 YSLEER.

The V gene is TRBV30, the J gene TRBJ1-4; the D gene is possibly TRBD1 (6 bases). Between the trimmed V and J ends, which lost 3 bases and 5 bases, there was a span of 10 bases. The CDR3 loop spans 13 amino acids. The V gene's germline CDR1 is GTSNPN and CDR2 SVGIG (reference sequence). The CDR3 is CAWSRGWNEKLFF. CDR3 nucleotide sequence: TGTGCCTGGAGCAGGGGATGGAATGAAAAACTGTTTTTT.

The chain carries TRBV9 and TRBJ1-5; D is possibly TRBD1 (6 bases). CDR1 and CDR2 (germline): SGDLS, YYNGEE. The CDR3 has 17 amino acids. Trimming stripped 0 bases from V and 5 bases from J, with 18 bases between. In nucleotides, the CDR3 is TGTGCCAGCAGCGTAGGTTGGGGGCTGTCTGCGGATCAGCCCCAGCATTTT. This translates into CASSVGWGLSADQPQHF.

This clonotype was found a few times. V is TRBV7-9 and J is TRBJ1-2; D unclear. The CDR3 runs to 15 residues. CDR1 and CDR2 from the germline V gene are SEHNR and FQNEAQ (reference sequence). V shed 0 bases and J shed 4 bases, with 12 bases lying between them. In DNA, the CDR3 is TGTGCCAGCAGCTTAGCGCAGGCAGGCGGCTATGGCTACACCTTC. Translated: CASSLAQAGGYGYTF.

The CDR3 reads CASYPRFGANTGELFF. In DNA, the CDR3 is TGTGCCAGCTACCCAAGGTTCGGTGCGAACACCGGGGAGCTGTTTTTT. The chain employs TRBV7-2 and TRBJ2-2; D is ambiguous. Trimming shortened V by 8 bases and J by 0 bases, and 16 bases separated the two germline ends. The length of the CDR3 is 16 residues. Germline assignment: CDR1 SGHTA and CDR2 FQGNSA.

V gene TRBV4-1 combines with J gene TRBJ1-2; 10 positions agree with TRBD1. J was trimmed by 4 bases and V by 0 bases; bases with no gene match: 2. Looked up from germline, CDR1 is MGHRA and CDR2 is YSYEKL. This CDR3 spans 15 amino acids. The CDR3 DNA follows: TGCGCCAGCAGCCAAGAGAGGACAGGGGGCTATGGCTACACCTTC. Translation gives CASSQERTGGYGYTF.